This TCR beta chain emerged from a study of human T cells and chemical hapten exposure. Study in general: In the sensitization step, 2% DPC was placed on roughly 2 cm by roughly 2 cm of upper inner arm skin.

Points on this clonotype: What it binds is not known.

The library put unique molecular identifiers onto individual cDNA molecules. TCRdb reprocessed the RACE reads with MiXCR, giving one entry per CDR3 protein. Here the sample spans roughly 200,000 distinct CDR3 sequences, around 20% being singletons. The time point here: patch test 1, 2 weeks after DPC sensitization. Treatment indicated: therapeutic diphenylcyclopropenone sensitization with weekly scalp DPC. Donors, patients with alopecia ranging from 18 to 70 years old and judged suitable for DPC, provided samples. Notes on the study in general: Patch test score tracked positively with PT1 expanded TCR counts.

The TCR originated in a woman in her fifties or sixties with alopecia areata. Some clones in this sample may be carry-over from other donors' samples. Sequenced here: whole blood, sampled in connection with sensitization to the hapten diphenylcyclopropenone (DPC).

CDR3 coding DNA: TGCGCCTCCGGACGGCTGCTCTTCTACGAGCAGTACTTC. The encoded protein is CASGRLLFYEQYF. The chain has TRBV4-1 and TRBJ2-7; D gene ambiguous. V was trimmed by 11 bases and J by 3 bases, leaving 17 bases between them. The germline CDR1 and CDR2 sequences are MGHRA and YSYEKL. The CDR3 extends over 13 amino acids.